One and the same sample provided the 27 T cell receptor beta chains below, sequenced in a study of T cells in narcolepsy. Using immunoSEQ multiplex PCR, the repertoire was profiled, and TCRdb retains in-frame clones only, with some absent. The sample carries around 28,000 clones, around 83% recorded once. The sample taken for sequencing was CD45RA- memory CD4+ T cells from PBMCs. These receptors all stem from a human donor with narcolepsy.

The V gene is TRBV5-5, the J gene TRBJ1-5; TRBD1 matches at 7 bases. The V gene's germline CDR1 is SGHKS and CDR2 YYEKEE (reference sequence). The J segment lost 4 bases and the V segment lost 0 bases, leaving 10 bases of the junction unmatched. The CDR3 loop spans 17 amino acids. The CDR3 here is CASSLVYDRVSNQPQHF. CDR3 bases: TGTGCCAGCAGCTTGGTGTACGACAGGGTTTCGAATCAGCCCCAGCATTTT. The variable domain in full, with the rest retrieved from reference TRBV5-5 and TRBJ1-5, is DAGVTQSPTHLIKTRGQQVTLRCSPISGHKSVSWYQQVLGQGPQFIFQYYEKEERGRGNFPDRFSARQFPNYSSELNVNALLLGDSALYLCASSLVYDRVSNQPQHFGDGTRLSIL.

The CDR3 loop reads CASSPTGTGSYEQYF. Written as DNA, the CDR3 is TGTGCCAGCAGCCCTACCGGGACAGGGTCCTACGAGCAGTACTTC. The V and J genes are TRBV11-3 and TRBJ2-7, with 9 nucleotides matching TRBD1. The CDR3 is 15 residues long. V dropped 5 bases and J dropped 1; count of bases not matched to a gene: 6. The V gene's germline CDR1 is SGHNT and CDR2 YENEEA.

This clone showed up just a few times. This chain uses TRBV6-1 with TRBJ1-2, with D unclear. Trimming removed 0 bases at V and 10 bases at J, with 12 bases between. CDR3 size: 13 residues. Germline CDR1 MNHNS, CDR2 SASEGT. The CDR3 DNA follows: TGTGCCAGCAGTGAAGCGCTAATAGGGATCTACACCTTC. It specifies CASSEALIGIYTF.

The chain recombines TRBV28 with TRBJ1-2; possible D gene TRBD1, 5 bases. Germline CDR1 reads MDHEN; CDR2 reads SYDVKM. The CDR3 length is 13 residues. Trimming stripped 6 bases from V and 7 bases from J, with 15 bases between. As DNA, the CDR3 is TGTGCCAGCAGCTCAGGGTCCCCAGGTGGCTACACCTTC. As protein: CASSSGSPGGYTF.

This rearrangement joins TRBV10-3 to TRBJ2-5; TRBD2 is a possible D gene (6 bases). There are 14 residues in the CDR3. The V end was cut by 6 bases, the J end by 5 bases, with 16 bases between. CDR1 is ENHRY and CDR2 is SYGVKD in the germline V gene. The CDR3 DNA reads TGTGCCATCAGGCCAGGGCTTGGGGGGGAGACCCAGTACTTC. Translated, it gives CAIRPGLGGETQYF.

The CDR3 loop reads CASSPRDREWSGQYF. For the CDR3, the DNA is TGTGCCAGCAGTCCGCGGGACAGGGAGTGGTCGGGGCAGTACTTC. The chain uses TRBV28 and TRBJ2-5, with 9 bases lining up with TRBD1. With V trimmed by 5 bases and J by 11 bases, 15 bases remained unmatched. The CDR3 loop spans 15 amino acids. Germline loops: CDR1 MDHEN, CDR2 SYDVKM. The full variable domain, completed using reference TRBV28 and TRBJ2-5, is DVKVTQSSRYLVKRTGEKVFLECVQDMDHENMFWYRQDPGLGLRLIYFSYDVKMKEKGDIPEGYSVSREKKERFSLILESASTNQTSMYLCASSPRDREWSGQYFGPGTRLLVL.

The chain links TRBV25-1 to TRBJ1-3, with 9 bases lining up with TRBD1. The germline gives CDR1 MGHDK, CDR2 SYGVNS. The CDR3 spans 17 residues. V trimming: 2 bases; J trimming: 3 bases; junction bases outside the gene matches: 8. The CDR3 loop is CASSEPPGTGSGNTIYF. CDR3 in DNA: TGTGCCAGCAGTGAACCCCCCGGGACAGGGAGTGGAAACACCATATATTTT.

This clone was counted a few times. V gene TRBV5-1 combines with J gene TRBJ1-1; 7 bases match TRBD1. V lost 4 bases and J lost 6; bases outside the gene matches: 12. This CDR3 comprises 15 residues. Germline lookup yields CDR1 SGHRS and CDR2 YFSETQ. The CDR3 nucleotides read TGCGCCAGCAGCCAACAAGGGGGCCCCGGGTCTGAAGCTTTCTTT. Protein: CASSQQGGPGSEAFF.

V usage is TRBV30 and J usage is TRBJ1-6, with D possibly being TRBD1 (6 bases). V was cut by 1 base and J by 6 bases, with 7 bases left in between. CDR3 length equals 13 residues. Germline V gene sequence: CDR1 GTSNPN, CDR2 SVGIG (reference sequence). In DNA, the CDR3 is TGTGCCTGGAGTGCGGACAGTAATTCACCCCTCCACTTT. Residues: CAWSADSNSPLHF.

This chain connects TRBV10-3 to TRBJ2-7; D could derive from TRBD1 or TRBD2 (5 bases each). Per the germline V gene, CDR1 is ENHRY and CDR2 is SYGVKD. This CDR3 contains 15 residues. V was trimmed by 6 bases and J by 3 bases, leaving 18 bases between them. Here the CDR3 reads CAIRAGTTGFYEQYF. The CDR3 DNA is TGTGCCATCAGAGCAGGGACCACAGGCTTCTACGAGCAGTACTTC.

CDR3 residues: CASSQDGTNTDTQYF. The CDR3 DNA sequence: TGCGCCAGCAGCCAAGATGGGACGAACACAGATACGCAGTATTTT. The chain joins TRBV4-1 to TRBJ2-3; the D gene could be TRBD1 or TRBD2 (5 bases each). CDR1 MGHRA and CDR2 YSYEKL come from the germline V gene. The V end lost 0 bases, the J end lost 2 bases, and 9 bases lay between the germline ends. The CDR3 extends over 15 amino acids.

This clone was seen only a few times. V is TRBV9 and J is TRBJ1-6; 8 positions match TRBD1. The CDR3 sequence is 15 residues long. With 3 bases clipped from V and 6 bases from J, the junction kept 5 bases outside the gene matches. Germline lookup yields CDR1 SGDLS and CDR2 YYNGEE. CDR3 sequence reads: CASSETGTGNSPLHF. In DNA, the CDR3 is TGTGCCAGCAGCGAGACCGGGACAGGTAATTCACCCCTCCACTTT.

The V call is TRBV11-2, the J call TRBJ2-5; TRBD1 matches 8 bases. This CDR3 has 14 amino acids. Germline CDR1 is SGHAT and CDR2 is FQNNGV. The trim removed 6 bases at V and 1 base at J, leaving 4 bases unmatched. CDR3 nucleotide sequence: TGTGCCAGCAGTCCAACAGGGGGCCAAGAGACCCAGTACTTC. Translation: CASSPTGGQETQYF.

V gene TRBV10-3 combines with J gene TRBJ2-7, with 10 bases aligning to TRBD1. The junction had 7 bases not matched to a gene; V was cut back by 2 bases and J by 3 bases. CDR1 and CDR2 (germline): ENHRY, SYGVKD. This CDR3 is 16 amino acids long. CDR3 sequence: CAISEPTRDRGYEQYF. The CDR3, as DNA: TGTGCCATCAGTGAGCCAACGAGGGACAGGGGCTACGAGCAGTACTTC.

V gene TRBV4-2 combines with J gene TRBJ2-7; D not resolved. There are 14 residues in the CDR3. V lost 0 bases and J lost 5, with 11 bases in between. Germline V gene data show CDR1 as LGHNA and CDR2 as YNFKEQ. The CDR3 DNA reads as TGTGCCAGCAGCCAAGATGGCGACTGGGACGAGCAGTACTTC. Translating gives CASSQDGDWDEQYF.

The V call is TRBV6-1, the J call TRBJ1-2; TRBD1 is a possible D gene (6 bases). Looked up from germline, CDR1 is MNHNS and CDR2 is SASEGT. V was shortened by 5 bases and J by 5 bases, with 15 bases between the two germline ends. The CDR3 sequence is 14 residues long. For the CDR3, the DNA is TGTGCCAGCAGTTTTTTACAGGGTCAATATGGCTACACCTTC. It translates to CASSFLQGQYGYTF.

The chain joins TRBV6-1 to TRBJ2-6; TRBD1 matches at 8 bases. With V trimmed by 4 bases and J by 0 bases, 5 bases remained unmatched. CDR3 length: 17 residues. Germline values: CDR1 MNHNS, CDR2 SASEGT. The CDR3 coding sequence is TGTGCCAGCAGTGGGGGACAGGCGTTCTCTGGGGCCAACGTCCTGACTTTC. It encodes CASSGGQAFSGANVLTF.

The chain carries TRBV2 and TRBJ2-2; unclear D gene. The CDR3 extends over 16 amino acids. Looked up from germline, CDR1 is SNHLY and CDR2 is FYNNEI. V lost 4 bases to trimming and J lost 0 bases, with 12 bases between them. The CDR3 DNA sequence: TGTGCCAGCAGTGGTGAGATCCTGGCGAACACCGGGGAGCTGTTTTTT. This encodes CASSGEILANTGELFF.

The rearrangement links TRBV6-1 to TRBJ1-5, with TRBD1 matching over 11 bases. This CDR3 is built from 14 residues. The ends lost 3 bases at V and 7 bases at J; junction bases unmatched: 2. In germline, CDR1 is MNHNS, CDR2 SASEGT. CDR3 residues: CASSDGQGAQPQHF. The CDR3 DNA follows: TGTGCCAGCAGTGACGGACAGGGGGCCCAGCCCCAGCATTTT.

There are a few counts of this clone. The chain uses TRBV2 and TRBJ1-5, with TRBD1 as a possible D gene (5 bases). V was clipped by 5 bases and J by 3 bases, with 14 bases between them. CDR1 SNHLY and CDR2 FYNNEI come from the germline V gene. The CDR3 is 15 residues long. The CDR3, as DNA: TGTGCCAGCAGTCAAGACAGCAATAACAATCAGCCCCAGCATTTT. This translates into CASSQDSNNNQPQHF.

The chain uses TRBV11-2 and TRBJ2-7; possibly TRBD1 for D (6 bases). The CDR3 covers 13 residues. Trimming pared 4 bases from V and 3 bases from J, leaving 10 bases between. Germline assignment: CDR1 SGHAT and CDR2 FQNNGV. CDR3 protein: CASSSGQSYEQYF. The CDR3 coding sequence is TGTGCCAGCAGCTCAGGACAGAGCTACGAGCAGTACTTC.

V gene TRBV20-1 combines with J gene TRBJ2-3; maybe TRBD2 (6 bases). Germline CDR1 DFQATT, CDR2 SNEGSKA (reference sequence). This CDR3 has 11 amino acids. CDR3 nucleotide sequence: TGCGGCGGGACTCCCGGGGATACGCAGTATTTT. This gives the protein CGGTPGDTQYF.

This chain connects TRBV10-3 to TRBJ2-3; 8 bases align to TRBD1. J gave up 1 base and V 10 bases, and 4 bases lay outside the gene matches. This CDR3 has 13 amino acids. The germline CDR1 and CDR2 sequences are ENHRY and SYGVKD. The CDR3 spells CATGTGRTDTQYF. The CDR3 DNA follows: TGTGCCACCGGGACAGGACGCACAGATACGCAGTATTTT.

The V gene is TRBV28, the J gene TRBJ1-2, with 7 bases that match TRBD1. V dropped 6 bases and J dropped 2; count of bases not matched to a gene: 0. Germline V CDR1 and CDR2: MDHEN, SYDVKM. This CDR3 has 12 amino acids. CDR3 protein: CASRTGNYGYTF. In DNA form, the CDR3 reads TGTGCCAGCAGGACAGGGAACTATGGCTACACCTTC.

The chain has TRBV25-1 and TRBJ1-4; the match to TRBD1 covers 8 bases. Trimming removed 4 bases from V and 4 bases from J; junction bases left unmatched: 5. The CDR3 loop spans 15 amino acids. Germline lookup yields CDR1 MGHDK and CDR2 SYGVNS. The CDR3 here is CASSGTGGINEKLFF. The DNA of the CDR3 is TGTGCCAGCAGTGGTACAGGGGGGATTAATGAAAAACTGTTTTTT.

This CDR3 is CASSLTGTSGRTGELFF. DNA of the CDR3: TGTGCCAGCAGCTTAACCGGGACTAGCGGTCGCACCGGGGAGCTGTTTTTT. The chain employs TRBV7-3 and TRBJ2-2, with TRBD2 matching over 11 bases. V lost 0 bases, J lost 4 bases, and 4 bases stayed unmatched. Germline CDR1 is SGHTA and CDR2 is FQGTGA. The CDR3 totals 17 residues.

This clone turned up a few times. The rearrangement uses TRBV5-1 and TRBJ2-2; TRBD2 agrees at 10 bases. The CDR3 is 17 residues long. Germline V gives CDR1 SGHRS, CDR2 YFSETQ. V was pared by 0 bases and J by 1 base, with 3 bases of the junction left unmatched. As DNA, the CDR3 is TGCGCCAGCAGCTTGGGTGCTAGCGGGGGGAACACCGGGGAGCTGTTTTTT. Protein product: CASSLGASGGNTGELFF.